Each of the 14 T cell receptor beta chains below was sequenced from the same sample in a study of blood T cell repertoires in COVID-19. Some clones are missing from TCRdb's copy, which holds only in-frame ones; the method was immunoSEQ multiplex PCR. The repertoire holds approximately 100,000 clones, roughly 92% seen once, with more than 0.85% in the top ten. Specimen: peripheral blood. Receptor source: a man between 60 and 75 years old with acute or convalescent COVID-19.

This rearrangement joins TRBV27 to TRBJ1-5; D is uncertain. Trimming pared 2 bases from V and 5 bases from J, leaving 7 bases between. The CDR3 has 13 amino acids. Germline V CDR1 and CDR2: MNHEY, SMNVEV (reference sequence). In DNA, the CDR3 is TGTGCCAGCAGTTTACGACAATATCAGCCCCAGCATTTT. This gives the protein CASSLRQYQPQHF.

The chain carries TRBV12-3 or TRBV12-4 and TRBJ2-3, with a weak D call TRBD2 (5 bases). V was pared by 6 bases and J by 5 bases, with 9 bases between. CDR3 size: 12 residues. CDR3 DNA sequence: TGTGCCAGCAGCCACACTAGAGATACGCAGTATTTT. Its protein is CASSHTRDTQYF.

This chain uses TRBV18 with TRBJ1-3; D unclear. Germline V gene sequence: CDR1 KGHSH, CDR2 LQKENI. V shed 3 bases and J shed 0 bases, with 6 bases lying between them. The CDR3 consists of 14 residues. Written as DNA, the CDR3 is TGTGCCAGCTCACCGGGCCTCTCTGGAAACACCATATATTTT. Amino acids: CASSPGLSGNTIYF.

The chain couples TRBV5-1 to TRBJ1-3, with D possibly TRBD1 on 5 matching bases. This CDR3 has 15 residues. The germline V and J ends were trimmed by 0 bases and 2 bases, with 9 bases remaining between them. Germline lookup yields CDR1 SGHRS and CDR2 YFSETQ. The CDR3 coding sequence is TGCGCCAGCAGCTTGGTAGCGGGGGCTGGAAACACCATATATTTT. It codes for CASSLVAGAGNTIYF.

The chain carries TRBV9 and TRBJ2-2, with 11 bases identical to TRBD2. V trimming: 0 bases; J trimming: 6 bases; junction bases outside the gene matches: 4. Per the germline V gene, CDR1 is SGDLS and CDR2 is YYNGEE. This CDR3 is built from 16 residues. CDR3 coding DNA: TGTGCCAGCAGCGTAGCTACTAGCGGGAGAGCCGGGGAGCTGTTTTTT. It specifies CASSVATSGRAGELFF.

The genes are TRBV19 and TRBJ1-5; maybe TRBD1 (5 bases). CDR3 size: 17 residues. In germline, CDR1 is LNHDA, CDR2 SQIVND (reference sequence). V was trimmed by 6 bases and J by 3 bases, leaving 21 bases between them. The CDR3 reads CASSSGTGQLPNQPQHF. CDR3 bases: TGTGCCAGTAGCTCAGGTACCGGACAACTCCCCAATCAGCCCCAGCATTTT.

The chain uses TRBV5-1 and TRBJ1-4, with TRBD1 as a possible D gene (5 bases). This CDR3 contains 14 residues. Germline lookup yields CDR1 SGHRS and CDR2 YFSETQ. V shed 1 base and J shed 5 bases, with 9 bases lying between them. CDR3 amino acids: CASSLQGLNEKLFF. In nucleotides, the CDR3 is TGCGCCAGCAGCTTGCAGGGCTTAAATGAAAAACTGTTTTTT.

This rearrangement joins TRBV9 to TRBJ1-5; 11 positions match TRBD1. The CDR3 runs 15 residues. CDR1 is SGDLS, CDR2 YYNGEE, per germline. V gave up 2 bases and J gave up 6 bases; unmatched junction bases: 4. CDR3 sequence: CASSVGQGAGQPQHF. CDR3 DNA: TGTGCCAGCAGCGTCGGACAGGGGGCGGGTCAGCCCCAGCATTTT.

The genes are TRBV7-3 and TRBJ2-5, with 16 bases matching TRBD2. CDR1 SGHTA and CDR2 FQGTGA come from the germline V gene. The J segment lost 4 bases and the V segment lost 3 bases, leaving 2 bases of the junction unmatched. CDR3 length: 16 residues. CDR3 loop: CASSLGLAGGVETQYF. CDR3 bases: TGTGCCAGCAGCTTGGGACTAGCGGGAGGGGTAGAGACCCAGTACTTC.

This clone has just a few counts. J is TRBJ2-1 and V is TRBV10-3; no clear D gene. The CDR3 covers 12 residues. The germline CDR1 and CDR2 sequences are ENHRY and SYGVKD. V lost 8 bases, J lost 7 bases, and 12 bases lay in between. This CDR3 is CAISFSTNEQFF. In nucleotides, the CDR3 is TGTGCCATCTCCTTTAGTACGAATGAGCAGTTCTTC.

This clone was observed a few times. The V and J genes are TRBV15 and TRBJ2-1, with D maybe TRBD2 (5 bases). Germline V gives CDR1 LNHNV, CDR2 YYDKDF (reference sequence). The CDR3 runs to 12 residues. The V end was cut by 9 bases, the J end by 7 bases, with 13 bases between. The chain's CDR3 is CATRRDWNEQFF. CDR3 nucleotide sequence: TGTGCCACGAGACGGGATTGGAATGAGCAGTTCTTC. The full variable domain, in which reference TRBV15 and TRBJ2-1 provide the parts outside the CDR3, is DAMVIQNPRYQVTQFGKPVTLSCSQTLNHNVMYWYQQKSSQAPKLLFHYYDKDFNNEADTPDNFQSRRPNTSFCFLDIRSPGLGDTAMYLCATRRDWNEQFFGPGTRLTVL.

The rearrangement links TRBV19 to TRBJ1-5; D is possibly TRBD1 (5 bases). V lost 0 bases and J lost 0, with 6 bases in between. The CDR3 totals 15 residues. The germline V gene encodes CDR1 LNHDA and CDR2 SQIVND (reference sequence). CDR3 in amino acids: CASSIDRASNQPQHF. CDR3 DNA sequence: TGTGCCAGTAGTATAGACAGGGCTAGCAATCAGCCCCAGCATTTT.

The rearrangement joins TRBV29-1 to TRBJ2-1; 9 bases agree with TRBD2. V trimming: 4 bases; J trimming: 7 bases; junction bases outside the gene matches: 5. Looked up from germline, CDR1 is SQVTM and CDR2 is ANQGSEA. The CDR3 loop spans 13 amino acids. The CDR3 coding sequence is TGCAGCGTTGCGGGGCTAGCGGGGAATGAGCAGTTCTTC. Protein sequence: CSVAGLAGNEQFF.

The chain joins TRBV5-1 to TRBJ2-1; TRBD2 agrees at 12 bases. The V segment lost 4 bases and the J segment 9 bases; nucleotides outside the gene matches: 8. The CDR3 contains 15 residues. Germline V gives CDR1 SGHRS, CDR2 YFSETQ. DNA for the CDR3: TGCGCCAGCAGCCCGAGACTAGCGGGAGACCCTGAGCAGTTCTTC. Protein product: CASSPRLAGDPEQFF. Supplemented by reference TRBV5-1 and TRBJ2-1, the full variable domain reads KAGVTQTPRYLIKTRGQQVTLSCSPISGHRSVSWYQQTPGQGLQFLFEYFSETQRNKGNFPGRFSGRQFSNSRSEMNVSTLELGDSALYLCASSPRLAGDPEQFFGPGTRLTVL.